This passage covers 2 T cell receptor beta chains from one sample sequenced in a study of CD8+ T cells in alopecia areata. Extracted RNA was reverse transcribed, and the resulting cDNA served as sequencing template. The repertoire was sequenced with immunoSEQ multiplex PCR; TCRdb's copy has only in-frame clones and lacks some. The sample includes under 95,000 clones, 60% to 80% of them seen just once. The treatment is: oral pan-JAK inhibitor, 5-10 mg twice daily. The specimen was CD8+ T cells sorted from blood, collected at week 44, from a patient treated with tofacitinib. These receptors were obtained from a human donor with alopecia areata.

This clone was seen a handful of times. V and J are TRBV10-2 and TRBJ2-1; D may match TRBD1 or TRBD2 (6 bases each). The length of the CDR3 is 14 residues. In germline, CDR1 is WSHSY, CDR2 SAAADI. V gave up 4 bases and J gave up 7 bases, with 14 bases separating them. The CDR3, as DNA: TGCGCCAGCAGTGTTGGAGGGGGAGTAAATGAGCAGTTCTTC. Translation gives CASSVGGGVNEQFF.

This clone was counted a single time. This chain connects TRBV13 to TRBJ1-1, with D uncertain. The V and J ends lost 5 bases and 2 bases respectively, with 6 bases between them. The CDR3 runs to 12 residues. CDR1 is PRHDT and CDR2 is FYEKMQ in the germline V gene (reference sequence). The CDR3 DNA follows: TGTGCCAGCAGCACCCTAAACACTGAAGCTTTCTTT. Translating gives CASSTLNTEAFF.